These 5 T cell receptor beta chains were sequenced from one sample in a study of T cell responses to AZD1222 COVID-19 vaccine. Measured with immunoSEQ multiplex PCR; TCRdb has only the in-frame clones, and not every one. The top ten clones hold around 1.5% of a sample with about 78,000 clones, approximately 87% of them seen once. The input for sequencing was peripheral blood, taken 28 days after the second AZD1222 dose. These receptors originate from an adult who received the AZD1222 COVID-19 vaccine.

The chain has TRBV4-2 and TRBJ2-5, with TRBD2 identical over 7 bases. CDR1 LGHNA and CDR2 YNFKEQ come from the germline V gene. The ends lost 5 bases at V and 1 base at J; junction bases unmatched: 10. The CDR3 has 16 residues. Here the CDR3 DNA reads TGTGCCAGCAGCGGGCATCTAACTAGCGTCCAAGAGACCCAGTACTTC. Its translation is CASSGHLTSVQETQYF.

This clone was picked up a small number of times. This sequence joins TRBV14 and TRBJ1-3; no definite D call. Per germline, CDR1 SGHDN and CDR2 FVKESK. Deletions cut 0 bases from V and 0 bases from J, with 6 bases between. The CDR3 has 15 residues. CDR3 bases: TGTGCCAGCAGCCAAGATCTGATCTCTGGAAACACCATATATTTT. It translates to CASSQDLISGNTIYF.

This clone was found once. The chain recombines TRBV15 with TRBJ2-7, with 10 bases aligning to TRBD1. CDR1 is LNHNV and CDR2 is YYDKDF in the germline V gene (reference sequence). J gave up 2 bases and V 5 bases, and 12 bases lay outside the gene matches. This CDR3 is 17 amino acids long. The CDR3 DNA sequence: TGTGCCACCAGCTCTACTCCGCGGGACAGGGGCGCCTACGAGCAGTACTTC. Residues: CATSSTPRDRGAYEQYF.

V gene TRBV7-2 combines with J gene TRBJ2-5; D not certain. The germline gives CDR1 SGHTA, CDR2 FQGNSA. The CDR3 is 14 residues long. V was pared by 5 bases and J by 4 bases, with 14 bases between. The CDR3 here is CASSPGLMGETQYF. The CDR3 DNA reads as TGTGCCAGCAGCCCCGGCCTTATGGGAGAGACCCAGTACTTC. The entire variable domain, with the rest obtained from reference TRBV7-2 and TRBJ2-5, is as follows: GAGVSQSPSNKVTEKGKDVELRCDPISGHTALYWYRQSLGQGLEFLIYFQGNSAPDKSGLPSDRFSAERTGGSVSTLTIQRTQQEDSAVYLCASSPGLMGETQYFGPGTRLLVL.

DNA for the CDR3: TGTGCCAGCAGCCAAGAGAACGGGAGGACTGAAGCTTTCTTT. Protein product: CASSQENGRTEAFF. V gene TRBV3-1 (or the pseudogene TRBV3-2) combines with J gene TRBJ1-1; D not resolved. The germline CDR1 and CDR2 sequences are LGHDT and YNNKEL (reference sequence). Trimming stripped 0 bases from V and 5 bases from J, with 10 bases between. This CDR3 region has 14 residues.